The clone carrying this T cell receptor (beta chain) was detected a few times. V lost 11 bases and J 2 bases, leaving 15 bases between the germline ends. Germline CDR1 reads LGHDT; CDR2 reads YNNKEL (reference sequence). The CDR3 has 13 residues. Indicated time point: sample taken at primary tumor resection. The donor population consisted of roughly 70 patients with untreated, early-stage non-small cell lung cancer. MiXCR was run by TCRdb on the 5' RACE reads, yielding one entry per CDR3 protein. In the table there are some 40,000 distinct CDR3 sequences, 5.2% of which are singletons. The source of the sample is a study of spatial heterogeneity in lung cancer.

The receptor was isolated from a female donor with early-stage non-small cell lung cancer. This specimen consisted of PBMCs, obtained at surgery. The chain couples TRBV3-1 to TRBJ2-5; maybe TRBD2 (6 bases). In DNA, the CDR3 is TGTGCCTGCGGAGGGCGGGCACAAGAGACCCAGTACTTC. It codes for CACGGRAQETQYF.